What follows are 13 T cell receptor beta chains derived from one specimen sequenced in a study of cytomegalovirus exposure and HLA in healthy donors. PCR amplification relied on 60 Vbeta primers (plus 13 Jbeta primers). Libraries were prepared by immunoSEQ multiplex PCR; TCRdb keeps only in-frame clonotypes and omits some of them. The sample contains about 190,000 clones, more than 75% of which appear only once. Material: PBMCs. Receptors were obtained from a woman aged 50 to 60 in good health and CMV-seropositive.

In DNA, the CDR3 is TGTGCCAGCAGTTCCCCGTCCGAAACGGGTTCACCCCTCCACTTT. Amino acids: CASSSPSETGSPLHF. The chain couples TRBV27 to TRBJ1-6; D gene unclear. Germline assignment: CDR1 MNHEY and CDR2 SMNVEV (reference sequence). Trimming shortened V by 4 bases and J by 9 bases, and 16 bases separated the two germline ends. The CDR3 extends over 15 amino acids.

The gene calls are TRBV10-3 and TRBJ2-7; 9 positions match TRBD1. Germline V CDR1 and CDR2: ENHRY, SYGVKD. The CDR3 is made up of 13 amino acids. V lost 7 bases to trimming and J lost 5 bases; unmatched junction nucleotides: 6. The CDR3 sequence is CAIKQGAVDEQYF. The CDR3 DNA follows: TGTGCCATCAAACAGGGGGCGGTAGACGAGCAGTACTTC.

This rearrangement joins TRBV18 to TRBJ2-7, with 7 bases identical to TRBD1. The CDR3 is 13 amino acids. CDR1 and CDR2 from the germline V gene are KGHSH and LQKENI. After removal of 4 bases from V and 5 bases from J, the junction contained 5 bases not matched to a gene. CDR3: CASSQSTGNEQYF. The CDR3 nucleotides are TGTGCCAGCTCACAATCGACAGGGAACGAGCAGTACTTC.

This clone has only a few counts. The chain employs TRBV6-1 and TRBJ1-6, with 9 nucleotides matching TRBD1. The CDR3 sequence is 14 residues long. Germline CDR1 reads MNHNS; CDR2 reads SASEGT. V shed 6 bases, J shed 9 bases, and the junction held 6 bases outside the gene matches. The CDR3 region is CASRTTGGVSPLHF. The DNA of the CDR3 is TGTGCCAGCAGGACGACAGGGGGTGTTTCACCCCTCCACTTT.

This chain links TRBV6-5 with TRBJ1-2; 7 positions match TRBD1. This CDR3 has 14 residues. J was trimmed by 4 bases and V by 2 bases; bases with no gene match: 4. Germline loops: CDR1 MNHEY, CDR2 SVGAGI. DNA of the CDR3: TGTGCCAGCAGTTACGACGACAGGGTCTATGGCTACACCTTC. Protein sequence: CASSYDDRVYGYTF.

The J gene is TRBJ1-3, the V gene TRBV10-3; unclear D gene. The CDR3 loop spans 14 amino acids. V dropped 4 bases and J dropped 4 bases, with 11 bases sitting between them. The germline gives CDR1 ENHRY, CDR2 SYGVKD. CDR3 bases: TGTGCCATCAGTGGTCCTGAGCGGGGAAACACCATATATTTT. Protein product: CAISGPERGNTIYF.

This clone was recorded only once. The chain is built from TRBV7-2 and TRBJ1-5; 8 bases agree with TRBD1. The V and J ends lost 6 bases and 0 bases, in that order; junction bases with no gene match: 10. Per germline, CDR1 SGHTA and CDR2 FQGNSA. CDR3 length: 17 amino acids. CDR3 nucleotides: TGTGCCAGCAGGCGGGGACAGGCCCCATATAGCAATCAGCCCCAGCATTTT. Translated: CASRRGQAPYSNQPQHF.

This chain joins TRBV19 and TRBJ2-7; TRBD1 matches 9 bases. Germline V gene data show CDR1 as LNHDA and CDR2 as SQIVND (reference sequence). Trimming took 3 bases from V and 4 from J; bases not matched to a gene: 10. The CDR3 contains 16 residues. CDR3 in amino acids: CASSISLGGQGYEQYF. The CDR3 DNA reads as TGTGCCAGTAGTATCTCGCTGGGGGGACAGGGTTACGAGCAGTACTTC.

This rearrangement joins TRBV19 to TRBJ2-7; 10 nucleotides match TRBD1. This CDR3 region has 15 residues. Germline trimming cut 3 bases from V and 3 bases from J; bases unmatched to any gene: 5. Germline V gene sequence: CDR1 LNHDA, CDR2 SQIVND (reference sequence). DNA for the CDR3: TGTGCCAGTAGTATGCGGGACAGGGGTATCTACGAGCAGTACTTC. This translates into CASSMRDRGIYEQYF.

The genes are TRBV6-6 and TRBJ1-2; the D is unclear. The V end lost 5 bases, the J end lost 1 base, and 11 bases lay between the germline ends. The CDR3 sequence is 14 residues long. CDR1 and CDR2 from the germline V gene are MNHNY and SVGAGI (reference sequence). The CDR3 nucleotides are TGTGCCAGCAGTCCTGGGCGGGGTAACTATGGCTACACCTTC. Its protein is CASSPGRGNYGYTF.

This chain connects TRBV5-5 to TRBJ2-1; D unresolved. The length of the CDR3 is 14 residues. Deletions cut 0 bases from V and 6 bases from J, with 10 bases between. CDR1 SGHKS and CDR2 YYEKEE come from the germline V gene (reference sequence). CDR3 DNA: TGTGCCAGCAGCTTGGATTTCGTATCCAATGAGCAGTTCTTC. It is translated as CASSLDFVSNEQFF. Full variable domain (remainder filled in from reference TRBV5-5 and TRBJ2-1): DAGVTQSPTHLIKTRGQQVTLRCSPISGHKSVSWYQQVLGQGPQFIFQYYEKEERGRGNFPDRFSARQFPNYSSELNVNALLLGDSALYLCASSLDFVSNEQFFGPGTRLTVL.

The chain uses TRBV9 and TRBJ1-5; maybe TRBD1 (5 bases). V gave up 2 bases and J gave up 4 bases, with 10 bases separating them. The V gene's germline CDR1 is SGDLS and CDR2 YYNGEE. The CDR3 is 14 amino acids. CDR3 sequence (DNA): TGTGCCAGCAGCGTGGGGCTGAAGAATCAGCCCCAGCATTTT. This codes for CASSVGLKNQPQHF.

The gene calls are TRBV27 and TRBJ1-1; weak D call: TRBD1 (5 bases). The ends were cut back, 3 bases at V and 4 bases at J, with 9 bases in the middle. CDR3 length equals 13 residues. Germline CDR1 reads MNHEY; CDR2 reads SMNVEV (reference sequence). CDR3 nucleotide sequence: TGTGCCAGCAGTTTCGTGGGGGGCACTGAAGCTTTCTTT. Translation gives CASSFVGGTEAFF.